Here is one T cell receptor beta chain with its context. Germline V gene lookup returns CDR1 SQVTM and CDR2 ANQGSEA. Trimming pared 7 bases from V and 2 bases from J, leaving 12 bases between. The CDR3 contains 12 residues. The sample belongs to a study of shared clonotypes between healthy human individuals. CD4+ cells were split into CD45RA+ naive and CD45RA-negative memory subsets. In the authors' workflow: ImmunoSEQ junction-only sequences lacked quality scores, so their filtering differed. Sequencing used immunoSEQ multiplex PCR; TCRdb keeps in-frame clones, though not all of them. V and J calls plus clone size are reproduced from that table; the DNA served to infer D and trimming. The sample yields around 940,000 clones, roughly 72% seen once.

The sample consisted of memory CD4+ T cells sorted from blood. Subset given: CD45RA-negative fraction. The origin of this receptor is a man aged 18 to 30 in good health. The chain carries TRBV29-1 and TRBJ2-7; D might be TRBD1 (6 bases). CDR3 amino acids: CSARDNTYEQYF. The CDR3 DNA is TGCAGCGCCCGGGACAATACCTACGAGCAGTACTTC.